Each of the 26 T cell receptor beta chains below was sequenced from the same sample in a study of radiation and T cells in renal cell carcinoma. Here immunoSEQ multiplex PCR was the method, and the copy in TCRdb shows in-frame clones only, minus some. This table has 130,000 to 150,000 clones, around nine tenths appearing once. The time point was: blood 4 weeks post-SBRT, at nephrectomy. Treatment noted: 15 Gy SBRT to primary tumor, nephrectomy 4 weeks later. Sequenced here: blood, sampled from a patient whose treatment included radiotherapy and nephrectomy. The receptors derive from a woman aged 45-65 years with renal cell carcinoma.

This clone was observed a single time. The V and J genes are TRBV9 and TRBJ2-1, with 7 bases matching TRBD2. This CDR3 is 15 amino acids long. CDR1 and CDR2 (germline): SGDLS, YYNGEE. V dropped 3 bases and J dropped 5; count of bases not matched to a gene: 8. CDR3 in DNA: TGTGCCAGCAGCGCAGAGCGGGGCTACAACAATGAGCAGTTCTTC. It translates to CASSAERGYNNEQFF.

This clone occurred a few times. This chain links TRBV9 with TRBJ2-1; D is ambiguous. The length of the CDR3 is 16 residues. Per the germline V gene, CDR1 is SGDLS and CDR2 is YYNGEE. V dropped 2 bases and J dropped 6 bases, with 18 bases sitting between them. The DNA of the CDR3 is TGTGCCAGCAGCGTCTCCACCCCCCTAGTGGGCAATGAGCAGTTCTTC. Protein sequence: CASSVSTPLVGNEQFF. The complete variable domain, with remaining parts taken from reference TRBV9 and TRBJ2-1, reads DSGVTQTPKHLITATGQRVTLRCSPRSGDLSVYWYQQSLDQGLQFLIQYYNGEERAKGNILERFSAQQFPDLHSELNLSSLELGDSALYFCASSVSTPLVGNEQFFGPGTRLTVL.

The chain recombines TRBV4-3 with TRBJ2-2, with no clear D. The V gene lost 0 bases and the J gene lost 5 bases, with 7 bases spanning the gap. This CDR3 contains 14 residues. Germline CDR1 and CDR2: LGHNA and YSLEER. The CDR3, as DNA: TGCGCCAGCAGCCAAGATATAGTTACCGGGGAGCTGTTTTTT. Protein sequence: CASSQDIVTGELFF.

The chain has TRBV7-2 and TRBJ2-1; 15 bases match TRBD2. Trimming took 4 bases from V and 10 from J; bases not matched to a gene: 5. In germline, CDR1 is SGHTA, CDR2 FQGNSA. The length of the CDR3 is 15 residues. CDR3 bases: TGTGCCAGCAGCTCAGGACTAGCGGGGGGGCACGAGCAGTTCTTC. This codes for CASSSGLAGGHEQFF.

The CDR3 protein is CAWSVQSRIYEQFF. CDR3 sequence (DNA): TGTGCCTGGAGTGTACAATCGAGGATCTATGAGCAGTTCTTC. V and J are TRBV30 and TRBJ2-1; D remains ambiguous. Germline V gene lookup returns CDR1 GTSNPN and CDR2 SVGIG (reference sequence). The length of the CDR3 is 14 residues. The germline V and J ends were trimmed by 0 bases and 8 bases, with 14 bases remaining between them.

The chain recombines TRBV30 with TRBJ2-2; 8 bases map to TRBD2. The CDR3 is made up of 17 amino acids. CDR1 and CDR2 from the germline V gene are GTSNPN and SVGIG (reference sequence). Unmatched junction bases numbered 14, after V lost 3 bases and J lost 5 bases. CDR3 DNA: TGTGCCTGGAGCCGCTCGGGCGGGGGGAGCGGGACCGGGGAGCTGTTTTTT. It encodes CAWSRSGGGSGTGELFF.

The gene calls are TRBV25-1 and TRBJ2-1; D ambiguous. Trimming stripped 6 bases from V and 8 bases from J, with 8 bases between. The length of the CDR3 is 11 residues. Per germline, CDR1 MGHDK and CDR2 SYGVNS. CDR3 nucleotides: TGTGCCAGCAGCCAAATAGATGAGCAGTTCTTC. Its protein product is CASSQIDEQFF. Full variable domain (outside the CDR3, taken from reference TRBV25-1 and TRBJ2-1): EADIYQTPRYLVIGTGKKITLECSQTMGHDKMYWYQQDPGMELHLIHYSYGVNSTEKGDLSSESTVSRIRTEHFPLTLESARPSHTSQYLCASSQIDEQFFGPGTRLTVL.

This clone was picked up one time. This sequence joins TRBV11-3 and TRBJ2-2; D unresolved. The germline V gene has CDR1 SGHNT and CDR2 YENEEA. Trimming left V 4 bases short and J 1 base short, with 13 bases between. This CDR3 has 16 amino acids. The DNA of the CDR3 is TGTGCCAGCAGCTCCCTTTGGGGTCGGAACACCGGGGAGCTGTTTTTT. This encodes CASSSLWGRNTGELFF.

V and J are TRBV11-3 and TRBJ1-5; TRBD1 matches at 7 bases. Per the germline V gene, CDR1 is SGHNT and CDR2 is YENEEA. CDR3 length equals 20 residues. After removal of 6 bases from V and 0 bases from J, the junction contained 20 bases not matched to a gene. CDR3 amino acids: CASSNKLTGPGGYSNQPQHF. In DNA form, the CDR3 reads TGTGCCAGCAGTAACAAACTGACAGGGCCCGGGGGTTATAGCAATCAGCCCCAGCATTTT.

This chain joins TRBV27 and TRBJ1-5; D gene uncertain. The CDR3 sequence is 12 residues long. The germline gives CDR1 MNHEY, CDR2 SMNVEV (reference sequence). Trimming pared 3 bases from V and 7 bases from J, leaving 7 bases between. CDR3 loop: CASSFAGQPQHF. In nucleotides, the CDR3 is TGTGCCAGCAGTTTCGCAGGACAGCCCCAGCATTTT.

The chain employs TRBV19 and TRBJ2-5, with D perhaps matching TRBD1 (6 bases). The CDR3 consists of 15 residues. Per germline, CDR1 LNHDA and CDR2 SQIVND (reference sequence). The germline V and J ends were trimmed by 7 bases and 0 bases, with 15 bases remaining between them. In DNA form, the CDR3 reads TGTGCCAGTACCGGACAGAACCCGTACCAAGAGACCCAGTACTTC. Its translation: CASTGQNPYQETQYF. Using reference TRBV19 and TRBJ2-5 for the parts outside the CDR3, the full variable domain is DGGITQSPKYLFRKEGQNVTLSCEQNLNHDAMYWYRQDPGQGLRLIYYSQIVNDFQKGDIAEGYSVSREKKESFPLTVTSAQKNPTAFYLCASTGQNPYQETQYFGPGTRLLVL.

CDR3 nucleotide sequence: TGTGCCATCAGTGACAGGGAAGTTCAGCCCCAGCATTTT. As protein: CAISDREVQPQHF. J is TRBJ1-5 and V is TRBV10-3; perhaps TRBD1 as D (5 bases). The CDR3 has 13 residues. CDR1 ENHRY and CDR2 SYGVKD come from the germline V gene. V was shortened by 3 bases and J by 6 bases, with 9 bases between the two germline ends.

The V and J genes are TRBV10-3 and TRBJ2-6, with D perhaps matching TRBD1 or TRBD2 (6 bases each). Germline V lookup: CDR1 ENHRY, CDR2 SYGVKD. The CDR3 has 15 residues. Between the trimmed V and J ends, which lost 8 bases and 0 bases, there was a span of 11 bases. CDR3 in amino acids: CAISRGDSGANVLTF. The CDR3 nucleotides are TGTGCCATCTCAAGGGGGGACTCTGGGGCCAACGTCCTGACTTTC.

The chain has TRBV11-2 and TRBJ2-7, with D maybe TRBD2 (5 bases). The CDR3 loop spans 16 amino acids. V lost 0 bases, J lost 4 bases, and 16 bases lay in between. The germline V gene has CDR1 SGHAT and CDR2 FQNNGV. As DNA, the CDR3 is TGTGCCAGCAGCTTAGAGTATACGGTTCGGGATTACGAGCAGTACTTC. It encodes CASSLEYTVRDYEQYF.

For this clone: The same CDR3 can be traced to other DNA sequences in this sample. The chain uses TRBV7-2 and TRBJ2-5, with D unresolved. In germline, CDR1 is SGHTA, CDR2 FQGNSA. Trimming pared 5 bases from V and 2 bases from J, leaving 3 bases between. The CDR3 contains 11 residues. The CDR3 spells CASSPQETQYF. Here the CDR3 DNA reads TGTGCCAGCAGCCCTCAAGAGACCCAGTACTTC.

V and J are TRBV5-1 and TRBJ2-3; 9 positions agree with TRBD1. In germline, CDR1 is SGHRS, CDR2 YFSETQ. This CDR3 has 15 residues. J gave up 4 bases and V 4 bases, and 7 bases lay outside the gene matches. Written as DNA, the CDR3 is TGCGCCAGCAGCGGAGGGACAGGGCGAGCAGATACGCAGTATTTT. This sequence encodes CASSGGTGRADTQYF. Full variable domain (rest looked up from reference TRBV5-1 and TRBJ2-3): KAGVTQTPRYLIKTRGQQVTLSCSPISGHRSVSWYQQTPGQGLQFLFEYFSETQRNKGNFPGRFSGRQFSNSRSEMNVSTLELGDSALYLCASSGGTGRADTQYFGPGTRLTVL.

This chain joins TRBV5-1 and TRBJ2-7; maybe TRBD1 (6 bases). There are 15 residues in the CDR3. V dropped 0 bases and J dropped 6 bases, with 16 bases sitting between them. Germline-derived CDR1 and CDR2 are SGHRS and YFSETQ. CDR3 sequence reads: CASSLDGGVASEQYF. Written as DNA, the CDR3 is TGCGCCAGCAGCTTGGATGGGGGCGTTGCGAGCGAGCAGTACTTC.

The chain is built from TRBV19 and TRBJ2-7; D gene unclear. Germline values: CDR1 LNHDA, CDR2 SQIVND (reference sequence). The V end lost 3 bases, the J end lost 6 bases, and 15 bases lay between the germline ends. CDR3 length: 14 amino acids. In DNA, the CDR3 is TGTGCCAGTAGTATTGGTGTTATGACCCTCGAGCAGTACTTC. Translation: CASSIGVMTLEQYF.

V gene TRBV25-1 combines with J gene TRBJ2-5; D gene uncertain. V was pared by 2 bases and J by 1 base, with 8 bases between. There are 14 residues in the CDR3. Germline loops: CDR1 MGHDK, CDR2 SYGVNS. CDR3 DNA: TGTGCCAGCAGTGAAAATGCATTCCAAGAGACCCAGTACTTC. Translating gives CASSENAFQETQYF.

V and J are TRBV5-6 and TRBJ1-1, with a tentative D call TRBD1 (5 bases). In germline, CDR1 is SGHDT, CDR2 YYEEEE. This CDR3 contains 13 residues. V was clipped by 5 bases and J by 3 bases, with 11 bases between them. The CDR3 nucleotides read TGTGCCAGCAGTCCAGGGAGGTACACTGAAGCTTTCTTT. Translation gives CASSPGRYTEAFF.

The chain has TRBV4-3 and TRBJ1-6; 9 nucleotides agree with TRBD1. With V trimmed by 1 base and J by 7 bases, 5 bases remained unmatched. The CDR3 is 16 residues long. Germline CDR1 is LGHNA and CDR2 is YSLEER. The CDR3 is CASSQGGQGWNSPLHF. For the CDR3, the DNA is TGCGCCAGCAGCCAAGGGGGACAGGGCTGGAATTCACCCCTCCACTTT.

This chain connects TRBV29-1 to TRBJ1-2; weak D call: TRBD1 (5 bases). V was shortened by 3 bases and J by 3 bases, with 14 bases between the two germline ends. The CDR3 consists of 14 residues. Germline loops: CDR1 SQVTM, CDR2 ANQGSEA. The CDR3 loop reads CSVDIGGGDYGYTF. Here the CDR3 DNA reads TGCAGCGTTGACATCGGTGGGGGGGACTATGGCTACACCTTC.

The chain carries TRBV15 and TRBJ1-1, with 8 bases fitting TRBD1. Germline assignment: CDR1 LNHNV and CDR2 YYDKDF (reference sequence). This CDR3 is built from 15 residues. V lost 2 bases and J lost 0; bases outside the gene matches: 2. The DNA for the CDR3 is TGTGCCACCAGCAGAACGACAGGGGTGAACACTGAAGCTTTCTTT. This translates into CATSRTTGVNTEAFF.

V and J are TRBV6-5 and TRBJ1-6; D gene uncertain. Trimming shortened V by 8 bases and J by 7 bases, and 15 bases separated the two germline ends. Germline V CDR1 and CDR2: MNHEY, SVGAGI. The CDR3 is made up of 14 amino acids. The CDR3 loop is CASVSRVPNSPLHF. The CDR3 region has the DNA TGTGCCAGCGTTTCCCGGGTCCCAAATTCACCCCTCCACTTT.

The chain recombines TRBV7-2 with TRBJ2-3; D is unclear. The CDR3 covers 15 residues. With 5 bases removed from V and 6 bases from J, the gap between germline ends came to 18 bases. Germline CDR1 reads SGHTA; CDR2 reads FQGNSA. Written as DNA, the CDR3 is TGTGCCAGCAGCCGAGACGGTAGTGGTGAGGATACGCAGTATTTT. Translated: CASSRDGSGEDTQYF.

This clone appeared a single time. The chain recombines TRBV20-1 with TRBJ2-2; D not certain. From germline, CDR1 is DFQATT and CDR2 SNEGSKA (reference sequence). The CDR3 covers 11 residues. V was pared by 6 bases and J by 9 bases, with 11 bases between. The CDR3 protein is CSALGVRELFF. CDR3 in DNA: TGCAGTGCCCTCGGCGTCCGGGAGCTGTTTTTT.